Listed below are T cell receptor beta chains from one sample, sequenced in a study of beta chain features in type 1 diabetes. This table comes from immunoSEQ multiplex PCR, and its TCRdb copy is limited to in-frame clones, with some not included. The profile covers roughly 260,000 clones, with roughly 20% appearing a single time and less than 0.035% taken by the ten largest. The sequencing sample was made of naive CD4+ T cells from blood. The receptors were sampled from a woman between 40 and 50 years old with type 1 diabetes. Both conserved end residues are trimmed from each CDR3.

TRBV7-9	16	TRBJ2-7	ASSLLRGASGTAREQY
TRBV5-1	11	TRBJ1-4	ASSFGGDEKLF
TRBV30	10	NA	AWSGGGYEQY
TRBV30	9	TRBJ1-2	AWTTVESYT
TRBV28	12	TRBJ2-7	ASSPGTGDYEQY
TRBV19	13	TRBJ1-5	ASSIEGAPRQPQH
TRBV15	12	TRBJ1-2	ATSGRGSNYGYT
TRBV2	12	TRBJ2-5	ASRPSTVQETQY
TRBV15	11	TRBJ2-2	ATSPSVAGELF
TRBV7-9	12	TRBJ2-7	ASSLASSRDEQY
TRBV9	10	TRBJ2-1	ASSDLAGEQF
TRBV18	13	TRBJ1-1	ASSPRTEVNTEAF
TRBV5-1	13	TRBJ2-1	ASSLARLGANEQF
TRBV9	13	TRBJ2-2	ASSVGTGVPGELF
TRBV9	13	TRBJ1-3	ASSVSGDRGNTIY
TRBV6-6	12	TRBJ1-1	ASSYGERGTEAF
TRBV7-9	13	TRBJ2-3	ASSLLRGLTDTQY
TRBV19	12	TRBJ1-4	ASRPDRRDEKLF
TRBV28	15	TRBJ2-7	ASSLIKGPGGIYEQY
TRBV9	13	TRBJ1-1	ASSPNQESDTEAF
TRBV10-3	13	TRBJ2-1	AINAGLSSYNEQF
TRBV19	12	TRBJ1-1	ASSIERGLSEAF
TRBV14	16	TRBJ2-6	ASSPLSGGVAGANVLT
TRBV29-1	12	TRBJ1-1	SVLTGTVVTEAF
TRBV28	13	TRBJ2-5	ASSLYDRRQETQY
TRBV6-5	12	TRBJ1-5	ASSYAGTHQPQH
TRBV28	15	TRBJ2-1	ASSSRRDSGGKYEQF
TRBV28	15	TRBJ1-6	ASSLDRDPQANSPLH
TRBV28	13	TRBJ2-5	ASSPPTGSGETQY
TRBV6-1	11	TRBJ1-1	ASSAREDTEAF
TRBV15	12	TRBJ1-2	ATSREQANYGYT
TRBV4-3	13	TRBJ2-7	ASSLGTSGYYEQY
TRBV2	13	TRBJ2-7	ASTLQGPAVDEQY
TRBV7-2	12	TRBJ1-1	ASSLGSRGIEAF
TRBV18	12	TRBJ2-3	ASSPSRGVDTQY
TRBV10-3	15	TRBJ2-1	AISETSSGGLWGEQF
TRBV11-2	13	TRBJ2-3	ASSPEAGFRDTQY
TRBV18	11	TRBJ1-1	ASSPRVGTEAF
TRBV7-3	10	TRBJ1-1	ASSSQGSEAF
TRBV18	16	TRBJ2-2	ASSLGLAGIANTGELF
TRBV6-4	14	TRBJ2-1	ASSDSRRGAWGEQF
TRBV4-3	13	TRBJ1-2	ASCVTARANYGYT
TRBV5-1	11	TRBJ1-1	ASSLGGRTEAF
TRBV27	11	TRBJ1-4	ASSLQGNEKLF
TRBV5-1	12	TRBJ2-7	ASSFGTGEYEQY
TRBV9	13	TRBJ2-2	ASSPQGVNTGELF
TRBV7-9	11	TRBJ1-2	ASSMTSNYGYT
TRBV6-5	12	TRBJ2-7	ASSYPQGPHEQY
TRBV7-9	12	TRBJ2-7	ASSRTGSSYEQY
TRBV6-6	11	TRBJ2-2	ASSPERTGELF